A selection of T cell receptor beta chains follows, all from one sample in a study of blood T cells in healthy people across ages. TCRdb itself ran the 5' RACE reads through MiXCR, one entry per CDR3 protein. Of 800,000 to 950,000 distinct CDR3 sequences in the sample, roughly 40% were seen once. Sequencing input: blood. The receptors here all came from a man aged 18 to 30 in good health. Each CDR3 is given with its conserved first and last residue. The D gene is left open where the match is weak.

CATSRGAYNEQYF,-,TRBV15,-
CASSLGVTNYGYTF,-,TRBV7-2,TRBJ1-2
CSAGSPLHF,-,TRBV20-1,TRBJ1-6
CASSEDWDSPYGYTF,-,TRBV25-1,TRBJ1-2
CASSRRQAIGYGYTF,-,TRBV7-2,TRBJ1-2
CASSRTPGMNTEAFF,-,TRBV7-2,TRBJ1-1
CSARPFRREPVSEGYTF,-,TRBV20-1,TRBJ1-2
CASSPRGTGDYNEQFF,TRBD1,TRBV9,TRBJ2-1
CTSSLVPLTDTQYF,-,TRBV7-2,TRBJ2-3
CASRRRTRIKSYNSPLHF,-,TRBV7-9,TRBJ1-6
CASSRTGNEAFF,-,TRBV12-3/TRBV12-4,TRBJ1-1
CASGTGRANEQFF,TRBD1,TRBV7-2,TRBJ2-1
CASSLVGGLSYNEQFF,-,TRBV7-2,TRBJ2-1
CASKRTANTDAFF,-,TRBV28,TRBJ1-1
CASSLENGLYEQYF,-,TRBV7-2,TRBJ2-7
CASSQGLWSGTERNTEAFF,TRBD1,TRBV14,TRBJ1-1
CASSFGQGYVTEAFF,TRBD1,TRBV12-3/TRBV12-4,TRBJ1-1
CSASSGAGVTDTQYF,-,TRBV20-1,TRBJ2-3